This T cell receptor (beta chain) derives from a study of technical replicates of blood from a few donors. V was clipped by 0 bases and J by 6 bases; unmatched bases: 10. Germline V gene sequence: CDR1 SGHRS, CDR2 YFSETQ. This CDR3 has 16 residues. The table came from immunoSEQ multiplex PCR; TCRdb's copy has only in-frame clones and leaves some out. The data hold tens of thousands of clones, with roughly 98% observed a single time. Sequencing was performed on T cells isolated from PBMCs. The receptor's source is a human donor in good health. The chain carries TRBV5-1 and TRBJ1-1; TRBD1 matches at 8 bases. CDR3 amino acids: CASSLVGRMTGAEAFF. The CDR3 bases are TGCGCCAGCAGCTTGGTCGGAAGAATGACAGGGGCTGAAGCTTTCTTT.